This paragraph covers one T cell receptor (beta chain) sequence. Its cognate antigen is unknown. The record originates from a study of immune evolution from preneoplasia to lung adenocarcinoma. Findings and caveats of the study: Later-stage lesions appeared to have more T cells, more diversity, less clonality.

Patients had resection in Japan or China between the mid-2010s and the late 2010s. Each case's diagnosis was confirmed by two pathologists on H&E. Sequenced by immunoSEQ multiplex PCR; TCRdb stores in-frame clones only, minus some. The sample carries a few thousand clones, roughly three quarters recorded once. This sequence was found in a donor at least 70 years old with lung adenocarcinoma. Sequencing used FFPE adjacent normal lung tissue.

CDR3 sequence reads: CASSYDLGGSYGYTF. In nucleotides, the CDR3 is TGTGCCAGCAGCTACGACCTAGGGGGAAGCTATGGCTACACCTTC. The chain carries TRBV7-9 and TRBJ1-2, with a weak D call TRBD1 (6 bases). CDR1 and CDR2 from the germline V gene are SEHNR and FQNEAQ (reference sequence). Trimming removed 4 bases from V and 4 bases from J, with 16 bases in between. The length of the CDR3 is 15 residues.